Sequencing of this T cell receptor beta chain was carried out in a study of blood T cell repertoires in COVID-19. Study details: Sample material is recorded as cDNA or gDNA derived from T cells, B-cell-depleted T cells, or PBMCs.

Germline V lookup: CDR1 SGHVS, CDR2 FQNEAQ. This CDR3 has 16 residues. The V gene end was trimmed by 3 bases and the J gene end by 14 bases; junction bases not matched to a gene: 16. This clone occurred a few times. Original processing notes: Counts of nucleated cells, estimated from reference gene primer amplification, were obtained. The method was immunoSEQ multiplex PCR; TCRdb's version includes in-frame clones alone and lacks a portion of them. Clonal size and the V and J genes are those of that table, whereas D and trimming came from the DNA. The sample shows approximately 270,000 clones, approximately 85% of them seen only once. Seattle researchers signed up patients amid active infection and tracked them longitudinally.

The gene calls are TRBV7-8 and TRBJ2-1; 10 bases align to TRBD2. The sequencing input was peripheral blood. This receptor was taken from a human donor with COVID-19, enrolled during active disease. The donor label of this sample is uncertain. The chain's CDR3 is CASSFNGRGAGGVKFF. DNA of the CDR3: TGTGCCAGCAGCTTCAACGGGCGCGGAGCGGGAGGGGTAAAGTTCTTC.